This is a list of T cell receptor beta chains from one sample in a study of T-cell reconstitution after alpha-beta-depleted transplantation in children. MiXCR, run by TCRdb on the PCR reads, gives a single entry per CDR3 protein. The profile covers 800,000 to 1,000,000 distinct CDR3 sequences, with roughly 31% appearing a single time and around 30% taken by the ten largest. This sample comprised PBMCs, mostly from graft donor cells, obtained 360 days after TCRalphabeta/CD19-depleted stem cell transplant. Every receptor here comes from a boy younger than two who had a stem cell transplant for SCID, so the T cells may come from the graft donor. CDR3s include the opening cysteine and the closing phenylalanine or tryptophan. Fields, in order: V gene, J gene, D gene, CDR3 length, clone size, CDR3 protein, CDR3 DNA. The D gene is left open where the match is weak. The size entry is marked missing in some rows and otherwise reads once, few, many or a size class.

>TRBV7-9|TRBJ2-1|-|15|-
CASSLALPEELEQFF
TGTGCCAGCAGCTTAGCGTTGCCTGAGGAGCTAGAGCAGTTCTTC
>TRBV7-6|TRBJ2-3|TRBD2|16|few
CASSPQRGVRTDTQYF
TGTGCCAGCAGCCCTCAGCGGGGGGTACGCACAGATACGCAGTATTTT
>TRBV12-3/TRBV12-4|TRBJ1-5|-|15|-
CASSFYQAAGLPQHF
TGTGCCAGCAGTTTTTACCAGGCGGCTGGGCTGCCCCAGCATTTT
>TRBV7-6|TRBJ2-2|-|13|-
CASQEYLTGELFF
TGTGCCAGCCAGGAGTACCTCACCGGGGAGCTGTTTTTT
>TRBV7-9|TRBJ2-1|-|15|-
CASSLSGVFMNEQFF
TGTGCCAGCAGCTTAAGTGGGGTTTTCATGAATGAGCAGTTCTTC
>TRBV28|TRBJ1-5|-|16|-
CASSPSEGLSNQPQHF
TGTGCCAGCAGTCCCTCAGAGGGGCTTAGCAATCAGCCCCAGCATTTT
>TRBV4-2|TRBJ2-1|TRBD1|16|many
CASSQPPGQGYNEQFF
TGTGCCAGCAGCCAACCTCCGGGACAGGGTTACAATGAGCAGTTCTTC
>TRBV20-1|TRBJ2-4|-|13|-
CSAREGPKNIQYF
TGCAGTGCTAGAGAGGGCCCCAAAAACATTCAGTACTTC
>TRBV27|TRBJ2-3|-|17|-
CAFKPQMGRILTDTQYF
TGTGCCTTCAAGCCCCAGATGGGCCGGATTCTCACAGATACGCAGTATTTT
>TRBV24-1|TRBJ1-5|-|18|-
CATSDLRWEGSSNQPQHF
TGTGCCACCAGTGATTTGCGTTGGGAGGGGAGTAGCAATCAGCCCCAGCATTTT
>TRBV5-1|TRBJ2-1|TRBD1|14|-
CASQDRGRNNEQFF
TGCGCCAGCCAAGACAGGGGGAGGAACAATGAGCAGTTCTTC
>TRBV29-1|TRBJ1-3|-|15|once
CSVEEGQSSGNTIYF
TGCAGCGTTGAAGAGGGGCAGTCCTCTGGAAACACCATATATTTT
>TRBV7-2|TRBJ2-3|TRBD2|15|-
CASRLVGGAGDTQYF
TGTGCCAGCAGACTAGTCGGGGGGGCGGGAGATACGCAGTATTTT
>TRBV6-5|TRBJ2-7|TRBD1|15|-
CASSPRQGHSYEQYF
TGTGCCAGCAGTCCTCGACAGGGACACTCCTACGAGCAGTACTTC
>TRBV3-1|TRBJ2-1|-|10|few
CALTYNEQFF
TGTGCCCTAACGTACAATGAGCAGTTCTTC
>TRBV7-8|TRBJ2-5|-|16|-
CASSLEIEGGLESQYF
TGTGCCAGCAGCCTGGAGATAGAGGGGGGGCTGGAGTCCCAGTACTTC
>TRBV7-9|TRBJ2-1|-|16|-
CASSLAGGGAGNEQFF
TGTGCCAGCAGCTTAGCCGGGGGCGGGGCGGGCAATGAGCAGTTCTTC
>TRBV6-1|TRBJ2-3|TRBD2|16|few
CASSEATSGGADTQYF
TGTGCCAGCAGTGAAGCGACTAGCGGGGGGGCAGATACGCAGTATTTT
>TRBV12-3/TRBV12-4|TRBJ1-2|-|11|few
CASRRLYGYTF
TGTGCCAGCCGCAGGCTCTATGGCTACACCTTC
>TRBV29-1|TRBJ2-3|-|12|-
CSVGTPTDTQYF
TGCAGCGTTGGGACCCCCACAGATACGCAGTATTTT